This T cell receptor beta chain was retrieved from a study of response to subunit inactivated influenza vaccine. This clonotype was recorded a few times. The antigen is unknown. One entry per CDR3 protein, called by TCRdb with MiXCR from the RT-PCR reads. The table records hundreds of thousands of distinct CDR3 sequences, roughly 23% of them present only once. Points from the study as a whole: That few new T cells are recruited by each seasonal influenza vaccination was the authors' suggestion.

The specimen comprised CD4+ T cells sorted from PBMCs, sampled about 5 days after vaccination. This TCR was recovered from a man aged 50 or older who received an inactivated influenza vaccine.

The CDR3 region is CSPRGFGTDTQYF. CDR3 coding DNA: TGCAGCCCTAGGGGGTTTGGGACAGATACGCAGTATTTT. The chain recombines TRBV20-1 with TRBJ2-3; perhaps TRBD1 as D (6 bases). CDR1 is DFQATT and CDR2 is SNEGSKA in the germline V gene (reference sequence). This CDR3 has 13 amino acids.